This T cell receptor (beta chain) appears in the sequencing data of a study of T-cell memory formation after mild COVID-19. Study summary: Largely, TCR clusters stayed within a single donor.

Findings and limits, study-wide: Pre-infection memory harbored some responding clones, suggesting cross-reactive memory joined. Clones shrinking from day 15 to 85 showed even CD4/CD8 mixes; later expanders tilted CD4+.

CDR1 KGHSH and CDR2 LQKENI come from the germline V gene. This CDR3 has 15 amino acids. The ends were cut back, 4 bases at V and 0 bases at J, with 7 bases in the middle. Via MiXCR, TCRdb re-called the 5' RACE reads, giving one row per CDR3 protein. The sample has under 450,000 distinct CDR3 sequences, roughly 19% seen once. This clonotype has only a few counts. What it binds is unknown. The gene calls are TRBV18 and TRBJ2-6, with a tentative D call TRBD2 (6 bases). Sequenced input: PBMCs or a T cell subset sorted from them (not recorded which). The receptor was isolated from a man aged 18-30 years who had mild COVID-19 (a few samples of this study predate the infection). Cell type and time point are not known. CDR3 protein: CASSHGSSGANVLTF. The CDR3 bases are TGTGCCAGCTCACACGGGAGCTCTGGGGCCAACGTCCTGACTTTC.